The clone carrying this TCR beta chain was seen only once. Profiled with immunoSEQ multiplex PCR; TCRdb holds only in-frame clones, not every one. The repertoire has 70,000 to 80,000 clones, around 94% of them found once; the top ten carry more than 15%. The source of the sample is a study of OX40 agonist ivuxolimab in advanced cancers. Germline V lookup: CDR1 SGHTS, CDR2 YDEGEE. Losses at the gene ends were 0 bases for V and 0 bases for J; bases not matched to a gene: 0. The CDR3 totals 15 residues. J is TRBJ1-1 and V is TRBV5-8; 9 nucleotides align to TRBD1. Sequenced material: CD4+ or CD8+ T cells sorted from blood, taken in a trial of the OX40 agonist ivuxolimab. The source is an adult with an advanced solid tumor such as melanoma, head and neck, liver or kidney cancer. CDR3 nucleotides: TGTGCCAGCAGCTTGGGGGACAGGGTGAACACTGAAGCTTTCTTT. This gives the protein CASSLGDRVNTEAFF.